This T cell receptor (beta chain) appears in the sequencing data of a study of cytomegalovirus exposure and HLA in healthy donors. The germline V gene has CDR1 SGHNT and CDR2 YYREEE (reference sequence). Trimming removed 0 bases at V and 3 bases at J, with 13 bases between. The CDR3 sequence is 16 residues long. Method: immunoSEQ multiplex PCR; TCRdb's copy keeps in-frame clones and lacks some. Found here are 250,000 to 400,000 clones, roughly 87% of them singletons; the top ten hold roughly 1.2%. This chain links TRBV5-4 with TRBJ2-1; D uncertain. Sequencing input: PBMCs. The TCR was taken from a woman aged 30 to 39 in good health and CMV-seropositive. DNA of the CDR3: TGTGCCAGCAGCTTGGAAGAGCTCGGTTTCTACAATGAGCAGTTCTTC. Translated: CASSLEELGFYNEQFF.